Below, 18 T cell receptor beta chains from the same sample are listed, as sequenced in a study of T cells in Graves' hyperthyroidism and ophthalmopathy. Amplification yielded TCR beta CDR3 regions, with RNA transcripts as the source. The HTBI set primed first-round TCR CDR3 RT-PCR. From the multiplex PCR reads, TCRdb called clonotypes with MiXCR, one entry per CDR3 protein. The sample consists of about 290,000 distinct CDR3 sequences, 13% of them appearing once. The material sequenced was blood. The source is a young woman with Graves' hyperthyroidism that later progressed to Graves' ophthalmopathy.

This chain connects TRBV27 to TRBJ2-1; D assignment may be TRBD1 or TRBD2 (5 bases each). Germline V gives CDR1 MNHEY, CDR2 SMNVEV (reference sequence). The CDR3 covers 15 residues. Trimming removed 6 bases at V and 9 bases at J, with 21 bases between. The CDR3 here is CASSELGTARSEQFF. The CDR3 DNA follows: TGTGCCAGCAGCGAACTCGGGACCGCGCGAAGTGAGCAGTTCTTC.

In this sample, this clonotype turned up many times. CDR3 amino acids: CATDVAGVNEQFF. In DNA, the CDR3 is TGTGCCACCGATGTAGCGGGAGTGAATGAGCAGTTCTTC. The chain couples TRBV11-2 to TRBJ2-1; 9 nucleotides agree with TRBD2. V lost 10 bases and J lost 7; bases outside the gene matches: 8. Germline V gene lookup returns CDR1 SGHAT and CDR2 FQNNGV. CDR3 length equals 13 residues.

This clonotype was counted ten times or more. The chain couples TRBV30 to TRBJ2-1; D perhaps matches TRBD2 (5 bases). Germline-derived CDR1 and CDR2 are GTSNPN and SVGIG (reference sequence). Trimming removed 8 bases at V and 5 bases at J, with 13 bases between. This CDR3 region has 12 residues. CDR3 sequence: CAGSAEHNEQFF. CDR3 in DNA: TGTGCCGGCTCAGCGGAACACAATGAGCAGTTCTTC.

The count of this clonotype is one. This may be a read error: a much more frequent sequence differs by one nucleotide. This chain uses TRBV12-3 or TRBV12-4 with TRBJ2-2; D tentatively reads TRBD1 or TRBD2 (5 bases each). This CDR3 contains 13 residues. DNA for the CDR3: TGTGCCAGCAGCCAAGGTCACACCGGGGACCTGTTTTTT. This encodes CASSQGHTGDLFF.

This clonotype occurred many times. This chain links TRBV4-1 with TRBJ2-5; 7 bases match TRBD1. Germline CDR1 reads MGHRA; CDR2 reads YSYEKL. With 4 bases clipped from V and 5 bases from J, the junction kept 7 bases outside the gene matches. CDR3 size: 14 residues. The CDR3 nucleotides read TGCGCCAGCAGCCCCCAGACAGGGTCTGAGACCCAGTACTTC. This gives the protein CASSPQTGSETQYF.

The chain has TRBV28 and TRBJ1-4; D remains unclear. Between the trimmed V and J ends, which lost 8 bases and 6 bases, there was a span of 13 bases. The germline V gene encodes CDR1 MDHEN and CDR2 SYDVKM. This CDR3 comprises 13 residues. The CDR3 region is CASLGAGDEKLFF. The DNA of the CDR3 is TGTGCCAGCCTCGGAGCTGGGGATGAAAAACTGTTTTTT.

In its sample, this clonotype was seen many times. V is TRBV4-1 and J is TRBJ2-7; 7 bases match TRBD1. Germline V lookup: CDR1 MGHRA, CDR2 YSYEKL. The CDR3 consists of 14 residues. J gave up 9 bases and V 1 base, and 9 bases lay outside the gene matches. The CDR3 DNA is TGCGCCAGCAGCCAAGCCCCGGGGACAGTCGGGCAGTACTTC. Translation: CASSQAPGTVGQYF.

This clonotype was seen a handful of times. This chain uses TRBV9 with TRBJ2-3; D unresolved. V lost 0 bases, J lost 0 bases, and 5 bases lay in between. In germline, CDR1 is SGDLS, CDR2 YYNGEE. The CDR3 has 14 residues. CDR3 amino acids: CASSVAPSTDTQYF. CDR3 DNA sequence: TGTGCCAGCAGCGTAGCGCCAAGCACAGATACGCAGTATTTT.

The J gene is TRBJ2-3, the V gene TRBV2, with 7 positions matching TRBD2. Germline CDR1 and CDR2: SNHLY and FYNNEI. V lost 5 bases and J lost 1; bases outside the gene matches: 6. The CDR3 sequence is 15 residues long. Written as DNA, the CDR3 is TGTGCCAGCAGTCCCTGGGGGGGTCGCACAGATACGCAGTATTTT. It specifies CASSPWGGRTDTQYF.

About this clonotype: The junction differs from germline at one of its ends, possibly a read error. This chain links TRBV6-2 or TRBV6-3 with TRBJ2-4, with TRBD2 matching 10 bases. The length of the CDR3 is 17 residues. Germline lookup yields CDR1 MNHEY and CDR2 SVGEGT. In DNA, the CDR3 is TGTGCCAGCGGTTACTCGTACCTTGGGACTAGCGTAAACATTCAGTACTTC. It is translated as CASGYSYLGTSVNIQYF.

This clonotype was seen at least ten times. The CDR3 DNA reads as TGCGCCAGCAGCTTCCAACAGTTGAACACTGAAGCTTTCTTT. It translates to CASSFQQLNTEAFF. The chain joins TRBV5-1 to TRBJ1-1; D unclear. The CDR3 is 14 residues long. Trimming took off 2 bases at V and 0 bases at J, with 8 bases between the two ends. Germline values: CDR1 SGHRS, CDR2 YFSETQ.

This clonotype has ten or more counts. The rearrangement links TRBV5-1 to TRBJ2-3; a weak D match, TRBD2 (5 bases). V was trimmed by 6 bases and J by 1 base, leaving 9 bases between them. CDR3 length: 13 amino acids. CDR1 and CDR2 from the germline V gene are SGHRS and YFSETQ. In DNA, the CDR3 is TGCGCCAGCATGAGCGGTGGCACAGATACGCAGTATTTT. Translating gives CASMSGGTDTQYF.

Comment on this clonotype: This may come from a read error, since a much larger clone is one base off. The rearrangement uses TRBV6-9 and TRBJ2-7; D is ambiguous. CDR1 and CDR2 (germline): MNHGY, SVAAGI. V lost 4 bases, J lost 5 bases, and 12 bases lay in between. The length of the CDR3 is 13 residues. The chain's CDR3 is CASSFTEVHEQYF. The DNA of the CDR3 is TGTGCCAGCAGTTTTACTGAGGTACACGAGCAGTACTTC.

This clonotype was detected only a few times. The rearrangement uses TRBV6-6 and TRBJ1-4; D not resolved. V shed 0 bases and J shed 8 bases, with 4 bases lying between them. CDR1 and CDR2 from the germline V gene are MNHNY and SVGAGI (reference sequence). The CDR3 has 12 residues. The DNA of the CDR3 is TGTGCCAGCAGTTACTCGGCCGAAAAACTGTTTTTT. Its protein product is CASSYSAEKLFF.

To note about this clonotype: A much more abundant neighbour one base away suggests this may be a read error. This chain links TRBV7-3 with TRBJ2-2; TRBD1 aligns across 12 bases. Germline V gives CDR1 SGHTA, CDR2 FQGTGA. This CDR3 has 16 residues. Losses at the gene ends were 5 bases for V and 6 bases for J; bases not matched to a gene: 7. The CDR3 region has the DNA TGTGCCAGCAGCCCCGGGACAGGGGGCTTCGCCGGGGAGCTGTTTTTT. This sequence encodes CASSPGTGGFAGELFF. The full variable domain, completed using reference TRBV7-3 and TRBJ2-2, is GAGVSQTPSNKVTEKGKYVELRCDPISGHTALYWYRQSLGQGPEFLIYFQGTGAADDSGLPNDRFFAVRPEGSVSTLKIQRTERGDSAVYLCASSPGTGGFAGELFFGEGSRLTVL.

This clonotype was seen at least ten times. The J gene is TRBJ2-1, the V gene TRBV29-1; 7 nucleotides line up with TRBD2. The V segment lost 7 bases and the J segment 5 bases; nucleotides outside the gene matches: 8. This CDR3 region has 13 residues. The germline V gene encodes CDR1 SQVTM and CDR2 ANQGSEA. The CDR3 region is CSGVWRGNNEQFF. The CDR3 DNA reads TGCAGCGGCGTGTGGCGGGGGAACAATGAGCAGTTCTTC.

Regarding this clonotype: With a much larger clone just one base away, this may be a read error. The chain is built from TRBV29-1 and TRBJ1-1; D is undetermined. V lost 4 bases and J lost 2, with 11 bases in between. Germline V lookup: CDR1 SQVTM, CDR2 ANQGSEA. The CDR3 is 13 amino acids. CDR3 nucleotide sequence: TGCAGCGTTGGAAGGTCAATAAACACTGAAGCTTTCTTT. Translating gives CSVGRSINTEAFF.

There are many counts of this clonotype. CDR3 bases: TGTGCCTGGAGTTCGCTTCCTGGCACTGAAGCTTTCTTT. This encodes CAWSSLPGTEAFF. The chain joins TRBV30 to TRBJ1-1; D ambiguous. With 2 bases removed from V and 4 bases from J, the gap between germline ends came to 11 bases. CDR3 length equals 13 residues. Germline CDR1 is GTSNPN and CDR2 is SVGIG (reference sequence).